The source of this T cell receptor (beta chain) is a study of T-cell memory formation after mild COVID-19. V lost 0 bases and J lost 5, with 10 bases in between. Germline loops: CDR1 ENHRY, CDR2 SYGVKD. The CDR3 covers 14 residues. On this clonotype: What it recognizes is unknown.

MiXCR, run by TCRdb on the 5' RACE reads, gives a single entry per CDR3 protein. The top ten hold about 22% of the sample, which has fewer than 400,000 distinct CDR3 sequences, roughly 13% seen once. Whole-study results and caveats: Some responding clones appeared in pre-infection memory, suggesting cross-reactive memory joined.

Sequencing input: PBMCs or a T cell subset sorted from them (not recorded which). The TCR was taken from a man between 18 and 35 years old who had mild COVID-19 (a few samples of this study predate the infection). Cell type and time point are not known. The chain joins TRBV10-3 to TRBJ1-2, with unresolved D. CDR3 residues: CAISESHWDYGYTF. The CDR3 DNA sequence: TGTGCCATCAGTGAGTCACACTGGGATTATGGCTACACCTTC.